These 30 T cell receptor beta chains were sequenced from one sample in a study of blood T cell repertoires in COVID-19. Libraries were prepared by immunoSEQ multiplex PCR; TCRdb keeps only in-frame clonotypes and omits some of them. This sample has around 210,000 clones; around four fifths occur once, and the top ten carry 0.95%. The source material was peripheral blood. The receptors originated from a man in his fifties or sixties with COVID-19, enrolled during active disease.

This chain joins TRBV19 and TRBJ1-2, with D possibly being TRBD1 (6 bases). V lost 7 bases and J lost 7, with 13 bases in between. This CDR3 is 12 amino acids long. Germline CDR1 is LNHDA and CDR2 is SQIVND (reference sequence). The CDR3 spells CASTGASFGYTF. The CDR3 nucleotides read TGTGCCAGTACAGGGGCTTCCTTTGGCTACACCTTC.

The chain employs TRBV10-3 and TRBJ2-7; D unresolved. CDR1 is ENHRY, CDR2 SYGVKD, per germline. The ends were cut back, 4 bases at V and 4 bases at J, with 8 bases in the middle. CDR3 length: 12 amino acids. CDR3 protein: CAISAVGYEQYF. CDR3 in DNA: TGTGCCATCAGTGCAGTCGGGTACGAGCAGTACTTC.

The chain employs TRBV28 and TRBJ1-5; D might be TRBD1 (5 bases). CDR3 length: 18 amino acids. Between the trimmed V and J ends, which lost 4 bases and 1 base, there was a span of 20 bases. CDR1 is MDHEN, CDR2 SYDVKM, per germline. CDR3 protein: CASSSFKRRGGSNQPQHF. CDR3 sequence (DNA): TGTGCCAGCAGTTCCTTTAAACGAAGGGGTGGGAGCAATCAGCCCCAGCATTTT.

This rearrangement joins TRBV2 to TRBJ1-2; D is unclear. The CDR3 contains 12 residues. Germline loops: CDR1 SNHLY, CDR2 FYNNEI. Deletions cut 6 bases from V and 7 bases from J, with 12 bases between. As DNA, the CDR3 is TGTGCCAGCAGCGCCCACCGGGGTGGCTACACCTTC. Its translation is CASSAHRGGYTF.

This rearrangement joins TRBV7-6 to TRBJ2-7; weak D call: TRBD1 (6 bases). This CDR3 region has 14 residues. Trimming took 5 bases from V and 2 from J, leaving 13 bases between them. Germline values: CDR1 SGHVS, CDR2 FNYEAQ. The DNA for the CDR3 is TGTGCCAGCAGCGTCACATGGACAGCCTACGAGCAGTACTTC. It encodes CASSVTWTAYEQYF.

V gene TRBV11-1 combines with J gene TRBJ1-1; D unclear. V dropped 0 bases and J dropped 6 bases, with 8 bases sitting between them. Germline-derived CDR1 and CDR2 are SGHAT and FQDESV (reference sequence). The CDR3 length is 13 residues. The CDR3 nucleotides read TGTGCCAGCAGCTTAGCGGAGGAGTCTGAAGCTTTCTTT. As protein: CASSLAEESEAFF.

This chain uses TRBV10-3 with TRBJ1-1; 8 nucleotides align to TRBD1. The CDR3 is made up of 12 amino acids. The germline V gene encodes CDR1 ENHRY and CDR2 SYGVKD. The V segment lost 10 bases and the J segment 4 bases; nucleotides outside the gene matches: 5. The CDR3 coding sequence is TGTGCCACGACAGGGGAGAGCACTGAAGCTTTCTTT. Translating it yields CATTGESTEAFF.

This clone came up once. J is TRBJ2-7 and V is TRBV7-9; 8 bases line up with TRBD1. Trimming at V came to 3 bases and at J to 0 bases, leaving 7 bases not matched to a gene. The CDR3 totals 16 residues. CDR1 and CDR2 from the germline V gene are SEHNR and FQNEAQ (reference sequence). CDR3 sequence (DNA): TGTGCCAGCAGCTTTTACAGGGGGTTAAGCTCCTACGAGCAGTACTTC. Protein: CASSFYRGLSSYEQYF. The whole variable domain, filled in from reference TRBV7-9 and TRBJ2-7, reads DTGVSQNPRHKITKRGQNVTFRCDPISEHNRLYWYRQTLGQGPEFLTYFQNEAQLEKSRLLSDRFSAERPKGSFSTLEIQRTEQGDSAMYLCASSFYRGLSSYEQYFGPGTRLTVT.

The gene calls are TRBV18 and TRBJ1-5; D might be TRBD1 (5 bases). The CDR3 contains 16 residues. V was trimmed by 3 bases and J by 2 bases, leaving 14 bases between them. Germline CDR1 is KGHSH and CDR2 is LQKENI. The CDR3 nucleotides are TGTGCCAGCTCACCGTTGGGAGGGGTGGGCAATCAGCCCCAGCATTTT. As protein: CASSPLGGVGNQPQHF.

The gene calls are TRBV11-2 and TRBJ2-3; 14 positions agree with TRBD2. Germline-derived CDR1 and CDR2 are SGHAT and FQNNGV. The CDR3 contains 15 residues. Trimming took 8 bases from V and 4 from J; bases not matched to a gene: 5. This chain's CDR3 is CASRGTSGRPDTQYF. The CDR3 nucleotides are TGTGCCAGCCGGGGGACTAGCGGGAGACCAGATACGCAGTATTTT.

This chain uses TRBV27 with TRBJ1-2, with 8 positions matching TRBD1. The CDR3 sequence is 15 residues long. The ends lost 5 bases at V and 1 base at J; junction bases unmatched: 6. Germline V lookup: CDR1 MNHEY, CDR2 SMNVEV (reference sequence). As DNA, the CDR3 is TGTGCCAGCAGTGCCGGGACAGGACTTAACTATGGCTACACCTTC. This codes for CASSAGTGLNYGYTF.

The chain employs TRBV4-1 and TRBJ1-1; 11 bases agree with TRBD1. Germline values: CDR1 MGHRA, CDR2 YSYEKL. The CDR3 loop spans 15 amino acids. J gave up 10 bases and V 1 base, and 8 bases lay outside the gene matches. The CDR3, as DNA: TGCGCCAGCAGCCAAGGGGACAGGGGGACCACCCTAGCTTTCTTT. Amino acid sequence: CASSQGDRGTTLAFF.

The rearrangement joins TRBV2 to TRBJ1-2; D gene ambiguous. Per the germline V gene, CDR1 is SNHLY and CDR2 is FYNNEI. Trimming removed 3 bases from V and 2 bases from J, with 10 bases in between. The CDR3 runs 14 residues. In nucleotides, the CDR3 is TGTGCCAGCAGTGATATCGGACTGAACTATGGCTACACCTTC. Protein sequence: CASSDIGLNYGYTF. The whole variable domain, filled in from reference TRBV2 and TRBJ1-2, reads EPEVTQTPSHQVTQMGQEVILRCVPISNHLYFYWYRQILGQKVEFLVSFYNNEISEKSEIFDDQFSVERPDGSNFTLKIRSTKLEDSAMYFCASSDIGLNYGYTFGSGTRLTVV.

This sequence joins TRBV28 and TRBJ1-4; no clear D. Trimming pared 4 bases from V and 0 bases from J, leaving 9 bases between. The CDR3 length is 15 residues. Germline V gives CDR1 MDHEN, CDR2 SYDVKM. The CDR3, as DNA: TGTGCCAGCAGTTGGGTGGGCCCAACTAATGAAAAACTGTTTTTT. It specifies CASSWVGPTNEKLFF.

This chain links TRBV10-3 with TRBJ1-6, with 9 bases matching TRBD1. V shed 6 bases, J shed 5 bases, and the junction held 14 bases outside the gene matches. Germline assignment: CDR1 ENHRY and CDR2 SYGVKD. The CDR3 runs to 18 residues. The CDR3 here is CAIRGGQGAMADNSPLHF. The CDR3 DNA sequence: TGTGCCATCAGGGGGGGACAGGGTGCGATGGCGGATAATTCACCCCTCCACTTT.

This clone was picked up one time. This sequence may be a read error, since a much larger clone differs from it by one base. Other DNA sequences in the same sample also yield this CDR3. The V and J genes are TRBV14 and TRBJ1-2; no clear D gene. Germline values: CDR1 SGHDN, CDR2 FVKESK. V gave up 3 bases and J gave up 4 bases, with 6 bases separating them. This CDR3 has 12 amino acids. The CDR3 region is CASSQAGYGYTF. CDR3 in DNA: TGTGCCAGCAGCCAGGCAGGCTATGGCTACACCTTC.

V usage is TRBV5-1 and J usage is TRBJ1-1; perhaps TRBD1 as D (5 bases). This CDR3 is 14 amino acids long. Trimming pared 2 bases from V and 2 bases from J, leaving 10 bases between. The germline V gene encodes CDR1 SGHRS and CDR2 YFSETQ. The CDR3, as DNA: TGCGCCAGCAGCTTTGGGGCGGTCAACACTGAAGCTTTCTTT. Protein product: CASSFGAVNTEAFF.

The chain is built from TRBV5-1 and TRBJ1-3; D is possibly TRBD1 (6 bases). The CDR3 contains 16 residues. The V gene's germline CDR1 is SGHRS and CDR2 YFSETQ. Deletions cut 0 bases from V and 0 bases from J, with 10 bases between. The CDR3 loop reads CASSLDSGASGNTIYF. CDR3 DNA sequence: TGCGCCAGCAGCTTGGACTCAGGGGCCTCTGGAAACACCATATATTTT.

This chain connects TRBV30 to TRBJ2-3; D perhaps matches TRBD1 (5 bases). V was shortened by 4 bases and J by 3 bases, with 11 bases between the two germline ends. Germline V gene sequence: CDR1 GTSNPN, CDR2 SVGIG (reference sequence). The CDR3 sequence is 13 residues long. CDR3: CAWTVGQTDTQYF. CDR3 nucleotide sequence: TGTGCCTGGACTGTAGGACAAACAGATACGCAGTATTTT.

This chain connects TRBV11-1 to TRBJ2-2, with D uncertain. Deletions cut 2 bases from V and 3 bases from J, with 10 bases between. Per germline, CDR1 SGHAT and CDR2 FQDESV (reference sequence). The CDR3 has 15 residues. The CDR3 loop is CASSLNEVDTGELFF. Here the CDR3 DNA reads TGTGCCAGCAGCTTAAACGAGGTGGACACCGGGGAGCTGTTTTTT.

The V call is TRBV19, the J call TRBJ1-2, with 9 nucleotides matching TRBD1. Germline CDR1 LNHDA, CDR2 SQIVND (reference sequence). After removal of 6 bases from V and 2 bases from J, the junction contained 13 bases not matched to a gene. The CDR3 sequence is 17 residues long. The CDR3 DNA sequence: TGTGCCAGTAGGGGTCCGGGACAGGGTGTTTACAACTATGGCTACACCTTC. Its protein is CASRGPGQGVYNYGYTF. Full variable domain (rest looked up from reference TRBV19 and TRBJ1-2): DGGITQSPKYLFRKEGQNVTLSCEQNLNHDAMYWYRQDPGQGLRLIYYSQIVNDFQKGDIAEGYSVSREKKESFPLTVTSAQKNPTAFYLCASRGPGQGVYNYGYTFGSGTRLTVV.

The chain has TRBV7-9 and TRBJ1-2; a possible D gene is TRBD1 (6 bases). Germline CDR1 reads SEHNR; CDR2 reads FQNEAQ (reference sequence). CDR3 size: 15 residues. Trimming removed 1 base from V and 4 bases from J, with 13 bases in between. CDR3 nucleotide sequence: TGTGCCAGCAGCTTAGGACAGGAGAATGTCTATGGCTACACCTTC. Translating gives CASSLGQENVYGYTF.

The J gene is TRBJ2-3, the V gene TRBV28; the match to TRBD2 covers 8 bases. The CDR3 has 16 amino acids. Germline loops: CDR1 MDHEN, CDR2 SYDVKM. With 5 bases clipped from V and 4 bases from J, the junction kept 11 bases outside the gene matches. The CDR3 DNA reads TGTGCCAGCAGTCTCTCAGGCGCGGGAGGCGCAGATACGCAGTATTTT. Translation gives CASSLSGAGGADTQYF. Full variable domain (remainder filled in from reference TRBV28 and TRBJ2-3): DVKVTQSSRYLVKRTGEKVFLECVQDMDHENMFWYRQDPGLGLRLIYFSYDVKMKEKGDIPEGYSVSREKKERFSLILESASTNQTSMYLCASSLSGAGGADTQYFGPGTRLTVL.

This clone has just a few counts. The chain carries TRBV6-2 or TRBV6-3 and TRBJ1-5, with a weak D call TRBD1 (6 bases). Trimming took off 0 bases at V and 1 base at J, with 10 bases between the two ends. Germline V gene data show CDR1 as MNHEY and CDR2 as SVGEGT. The CDR3 spans 16 residues. The CDR3 coding sequence is TGTGCCAGCAGTTACTCTTCAGGGGCAAGCAATCAGCCCCAGCATTTT. Amino acid sequence: CASSYSSGASNQPQHF.

V is TRBV19 and J is TRBJ2-7; D may be TRBD2 (6 bases). The ends were cut back, 3 bases at V and 3 bases at J, with 15 bases in the middle. There are 15 residues in the CDR3. Germline CDR1 is LNHDA and CDR2 is SQIVND (reference sequence). This CDR3 reads CASSIGGRIVYEQYF. In nucleotides, the CDR3 is TGTGCCAGTAGTATCGGAGGGAGGATTGTCTACGAGCAGTACTTC. Looking up the rest from reference TRBV19 and TRBJ2-7 gives the full variable domain: DGGITQSPKYLFRKEGQNVTLSCEQNLNHDAMYWYRQDPGQGLRLIYYSQIVNDFQKGDIAEGYSVSREKKESFPLTVTSAQKNPTAFYLCASSIGGRIVYEQYFGPGTRLTVT.

J is TRBJ1-5 and V is TRBV12-3 or TRBV12-4; D remains unclear. The CDR3 covers 13 residues. The V end lost 1 base, the J end lost 5 bases, and 6 bases lay between the germline ends. The CDR3 loop is CASSLGQYQPQHF. Written as DNA, the CDR3 is TGTGCCAGCAGTTTAGGCCAGTATCAGCCCCAGCATTTT.

The chain recombines TRBV5-5 with TRBJ2-1; 7 bases match TRBD1. This CDR3 contains 13 residues. Trimming removed 7 bases from V and 8 bases from J; junction bases left unmatched: 9. Germline CDR1 SGHKS, CDR2 YYEKEE (reference sequence). DNA for the CDR3: TGTGCCAGCCACCGACAGGGTCATGATGAGCAGTTCTTC. Translating it yields CASHRQGHDEQFF.

The chain uses TRBV5-4 and TRBJ2-2; the match to TRBD1 covers 10 bases. Germline V lookup: CDR1 SGHNT, CDR2 YYREEE (reference sequence). Trimming cost V 2 bases and J 8 bases; bases outside gene matches: 6. The CDR3 is 15 amino acids. The CDR3 spells CASSFATGGLGELFF. As DNA, the CDR3 is TGTGCCAGCAGCTTTGCGACAGGGGGCTTAGGGGAGCTGTTTTTT.

The V gene is TRBV18, the J gene TRBJ2-7, with TRBD2 identical over 12 bases. The CDR3 totals 14 residues. V trimming: 5 bases; J trimming: 3 bases; junction bases outside the gene matches: 2. Germline lookup yields CDR1 KGHSH and CDR2 LQKENI. The CDR3 loop is CASSLTSGGYEQYF. CDR3 nucleotide sequence: TGTGCCAGCTCATTGACTAGCGGGGGCTACGAGCAGTACTTC.

On this clone itself: The sample contains more than one DNA sequence encoding this CDR3. The chain carries TRBV2 and TRBJ1-5, with D perhaps TRBD1 (5 bases). Looked up from germline, CDR1 is SNHLY and CDR2 is FYNNEI. V lost 3 bases, J lost 1 base, and 7 bases lay in between. CDR3 length: 14 residues. CDR3 sequence reads: CASSDRVSNQPQHF. CDR3 nucleotide sequence: TGTGCCAGCAGTGACAGGGTGAGCAATCAGCCCCAGCATTTT.